The 31 T cell receptor beta chains below all came from one sample that was sequenced in a study of shared clonotypes between healthy human individuals. Assay: immunoSEQ multiplex PCR; the TCRdb copy retains only in-frame clones and omits some. The sample includes about 2.1 million clones, 90% to 95% seen only once; the top ten take under 2%. It was CD45RO-negative cells, positively selected for CCR7, that made up naive CD8 cells, with terminally differentiated effector memory CD45RA+ cells excluded. Sequences were obtained from naive CD8+ T cells from PBMCs. The receptors derive from a man between 18 and 35 years old in good health. Some clones in this sample may be carry-over from other donors' samples.

V usage is TRBV7-9 and J usage is TRBJ1-1; perhaps TRBD1 as D (5 bases). The ends were cut back, 1 base at V and 8 bases at J, with 14 bases in the middle. The CDR3 is made up of 14 amino acids. Per the germline V gene, CDR1 is SEHNR and CDR2 is FQNEAQ (reference sequence). CDR3 coding DNA: TGTGCCAGCAGCTTAGTAGGTCTTGGGGCGGAAGCTTTCTTT. It codes for CASSLVGLGAEAFF.

V usage is TRBV2 and J usage is TRBJ2-4; D uncertain. V was shortened by 1 base and J by 3 bases, with 10 bases between the two germline ends. CDR3 size: 15 residues. Germline V lookup: CDR1 SNHLY, CDR2 FYNNEI. CDR3 residues: CASSEGAPLKNIQYF. The CDR3 DNA is TGTGCCAGCAGTGAAGGCGCCCCCCTCAAAAACATTCAGTACTTC.

This chain joins TRBV4-1 and TRBJ2-7, with TRBD2 matching 7 bases. V dropped 0 bases and J dropped 3; count of bases not matched to a gene: 5. CDR1 and CDR2 from the germline V gene are MGHRA and YSYEKL. This CDR3 contains 15 residues. The DNA of the CDR3 is TGCGCCAGCAGCCAAGATTTAGCGGGTGGCTACGAGCAGTACTTC. Protein: CASSQDLAGGYEQYF.

The chain carries TRBV28 and TRBJ1-1; D unclear. This CDR3 comprises 12 residues. The V end lost 1 base, the J end lost 7 bases, and 7 bases lay between the germline ends. Germline CDR1 MDHEN, CDR2 SYDVKM. The CDR3 here is CASSLFEVEAFF. DNA of the CDR3: TGTGCCAGCAGTTTATTCGAGGTTGAAGCTTTCTTT.

The chain couples TRBV9 to TRBJ2-7; D is ambiguous. The length of the CDR3 is 14 residues. Germline CDR1 reads SGDLS; CDR2 reads YYNGEE. The germline V and J ends were trimmed by 3 bases and 5 bases, with 15 bases remaining between them. The CDR3 coding sequence is TGTGCCAGCAGCGCCCGGGTAGCCGGAAACGAGCAGTACTTC. It translates to CASSARVAGNEQYF.

The V call is TRBV5-6, the J call TRBJ2-7; tentatively, D is TRBD2 (5 bases). CDR3 length: 15 amino acids. The V end was cut by 0 bases, the J end by 3 bases, with 13 bases between. The germline V gene has CDR1 SGHDT and CDR2 YYEEEE. Written as DNA, the CDR3 is TGTGCCAGCAGCTTGGTTTCCAGCGGAGGCTACGAGCAGTACTTC. Translated, it gives CASSLVSSGGYEQYF.

In its sample, this clone was seen once. This sequence joins TRBV19 and TRBJ2-1; D gene uncertain. This CDR3 is built from 11 residues. Germline V gene data show CDR1 as LNHDA and CDR2 as SQIVND (reference sequence). V was trimmed by 5 bases and J by 6 bases, leaving 5 bases between them. The CDR3 loop is CASSVVNEQFF. DNA for the CDR3: TGTGCCAGTAGTGTAGTCAATGAGCAGTTCTTC. Based on the CDR3 plus reference TRBV19 and TRBJ2-1, the full variable domain is DGGITQSPKYLFRKEGQNVTLSCEQNLNHDAMYWYRQDPGQGLRLIYYSQIVNDFQKGDIAEGYSVSREKKESFPLTVTSAQKNPTAFYLCASSVVNEQFFGPGTRLTVL.

The rearrangement joins TRBV27 to TRBJ2-1, with 15 nucleotides matching TRBD2. This CDR3 region has 17 residues. Unmatched junction bases numbered 11, after V lost 5 bases and J lost 9 bases. Germline loops: CDR1 MNHEY, CDR2 SMNVEV (reference sequence). The CDR3 nucleotides are TGTGCCAGCAGTCTGTGGACTAGCGGGAGGGCCCCGGGTGAGCAGTTCTTC. Protein sequence: CASSLWTSGRAPGEQFF.

This chain joins TRBV2 and TRBJ1-2; D is possibly TRBD1 (5 bases). V shed 6 bases and J shed 5 bases, with 22 bases lying between them. Germline values: CDR1 SNHLY, CDR2 FYNNEI. The CDR3 contains 16 residues. In DNA, the CDR3 is TGTGCCAGCAGGGCCCGAGATTGGGGGACGATTTATGGCTACACCTTC. Translation gives CASRARDWGTIYGYTF.

V and J are TRBV9 and TRBJ2-7; D ambiguous. Per the germline V gene, CDR1 is SGDLS and CDR2 is YYNGEE. Trimming removed 0 bases from V and 6 bases from J, with 13 bases in between. The CDR3 has 14 residues. In DNA, the CDR3 is TGTGCCAGCAGCGTAGATGGTAGGATGCGCGAGCAGTACTTC. Translating it yields CASSVDGRMREQYF.

To note about this clone: At the DNA level, this CDR3 is encoded by other sequences in the same sample as well. The chain employs TRBV27 and TRBJ2-7; D uncertain. The ends were cut back, 4 bases at V and 2 bases at J, with 6 bases in the middle. The CDR3 sequence is 12 residues long. Germline V CDR1 and CDR2: MNHEY, SMNVEV (reference sequence). CDR3 protein: CASSSTAYEQYF. CDR3 sequence (DNA): TGTGCCAGCAGTTCCACCGCCTACGAGCAGTACTTC.

This sequence joins TRBV30 and TRBJ1-1, with 7 bases fitting TRBD1. The CDR3 runs 12 residues. Germline-derived CDR1 and CDR2 are GTSNPN and SVGIG (reference sequence). With V trimmed by 3 bases and J by 6 bases, 4 bases remained unmatched. CDR3 sequence (DNA): TGTGCCTGGAGCCACGGGACAGCTGAAGCTTTCTTT. Translating gives CAWSHGTAEAFF. The full variable domain, completed using reference TRBV30 and TRBJ1-1, is SQTIHQWPATLVQPVGSPLSLECTVEGTSNPNLYWYRQAAGRGLQLLFYSVGIGQISSEVPQNLSASRPQDRQFILSSKKLLLSDSGFYLCAWSHGTAEAFFGQGTRLTVV.

The V call is TRBV5-5, the J call TRBJ2-7, with a tentative D call TRBD1 (5 bases). The CDR3 is made up of 12 amino acids. Germline V CDR1 and CDR2: SGHKS, YYEKEE (reference sequence). V was clipped by 0 bases and J by 4 bases, with 5 bases between them. The CDR3 here is CASSLEGYEQYF. The CDR3 nucleotides read TGTGCCAGCAGCTTGGAGGGGTACGAGCAGTACTTC.

This rearrangement joins TRBV27 to TRBJ2-7; 11 nucleotides align to TRBD2. The CDR3 is 14 amino acids. Germline lookup yields CDR1 MNHEY and CDR2 SMNVEV (reference sequence). The junction had 4 bases not matched to a gene; V was cut back by 6 bases and J by 3 bases. The CDR3 sequence: CASRPGLAVYEQYF. The CDR3 DNA sequence: TGTGCCAGCAGACCGGGACTAGCGGTCTACGAGCAGTACTTC.

The V call is TRBV30, the J call TRBJ1-2; D perhaps matches TRBD1 (6 bases). The CDR3 spans 12 residues. Trimming took off 5 bases at V and 6 bases at J, with 13 bases between the two ends. In germline, CDR1 is GTSNPN, CDR2 SVGIG (reference sequence). The CDR3 DNA follows: TGTGCCTGGGCAAGGACAGCGAATGGCTACACCTTC. Its protein is CAWARTANGYTF. The entire variable domain, with the rest obtained from reference TRBV30 and TRBJ1-2, is as follows: SQTIHQWPATLVQPVGSPLSLECTVEGTSNPNLYWYRQAAGRGLQLLFYSVGIGQISSEVPQNLSASRPQDRQFILSSKKLLLSDSGFYLCAWARTANGYTFGSGTRLTVV.

This chain uses TRBV29-1 with TRBJ1-4; D unresolved. Germline CDR1 reads SQVTM; CDR2 reads ANQGSEA. Trimming removed 4 bases from V and 14 bases from J, with 11 bases in between. This CDR3 spans 10 amino acids. CDR3 amino acids: CSVVDGGLFF. The CDR3 DNA reads TGCAGCGTTGTCGACGGAGGTCTGTTTTTT.

The rearrangement uses TRBV19 and TRBJ1-5; D unresolved. Germline CDR1 reads LNHDA; CDR2 reads SQIVND (reference sequence). CDR3 length equals 15 residues. V dropped 3 bases and J dropped 3 bases, with 12 bases sitting between them. The CDR3 loop reads CASSISRVDNQPQHF. DNA of the CDR3: TGTGCCAGTAGTATTAGTCGAGTTGACAATCAGCCCCAGCATTTT.

This sequence joins TRBV27 and TRBJ1-2; D is uncertain. The CDR3 totals 13 residues. V dropped 10 bases and J dropped 4 bases, with 16 bases sitting between them. Germline lookup yields CDR1 MNHEY and CDR2 SMNVEV (reference sequence). For the CDR3, the DNA is TGTGCCACCCGGGAGGGCAGGCCCTATGGCTACACCTTC. This translates into CATREGRPYGYTF.

The chain uses TRBV28 and TRBJ1-1; TRBD1 is a possible D gene (5 bases). Germline V lookup: CDR1 MDHEN, CDR2 SYDVKM. The CDR3 is 15 residues long. The V end was cut by 3 bases, the J end by 0 bases, with 11 bases between. The CDR3 coding sequence is TGTGCCAGCAGTTTGACACAGGCCATGAACACTGAAGCTTTCTTT. It codes for CASSLTQAMNTEAFF.

The gene calls are TRBV4-1 and TRBJ1-1; 12 bases line up with TRBD1. The CDR3 runs 17 residues. CDR1 MGHRA and CDR2 YSYEKL come from the germline V gene. Trimming cost V 7 bases and J 4 bases; bases outside gene matches: 13. CDR3 sequence (DNA): TGCGCCAGCATGCCAAGGGACAGGGGGCATGTCGGCACTGAAGCTTTCTTT. Protein sequence: CASMPRDRGHVGTEAFF.

The chain joins TRBV28 to TRBJ2-7; the D is unclear. V was clipped by 3 bases and J by 2 bases, with 17 bases between them. This CDR3 comprises 16 residues. Germline V gene data show CDR1 as MDHEN and CDR2 as SYDVKM. Here the CDR3 reads CASSFVGGDLTYEQYF. CDR3 coding DNA: TGTGCCAGCAGTTTCGTCGGTGGAGACCTTACCTACGAGCAGTACTTC. Together with reference TRBV28 and TRBJ2-7, the CDR3 gives the full variable domain: DVKVTQSSRYLVKRTGEKVFLECVQDMDHENMFWYRQDPGLGLRLIYFSYDVKMKEKGDIPEGYSVSREKKERFSLILESASTNQTSMYLCASSFVGGDLTYEQYFGPGTRLTVT.

The rearrangement joins TRBV27 to TRBJ2-3; 10 nucleotides align to TRBD2. CDR3 length: 17 residues. From germline, CDR1 is MNHEY and CDR2 SMNVEV (reference sequence). J was trimmed by 1 base and V by 0 bases; bases with no gene match: 4. The DNA for the CDR3 is TGTGCCAGCAGTTTATCCACCGGACTAGCGGGCACAGATACGCAGTATTTT. Its translation is CASSLSTGLAGTDTQYF.

This clone was detected once. The chain couples TRBV6-4 to TRBJ1-1; 7 bases are a match to TRBD1. The junction had 12 bases not matched to a gene; V was cut back by 2 bases and J by 3 bases. Germline V CDR1 and CDR2: MRHNA, SNTAGT. The CDR3 has 17 amino acids. The CDR3 sequence is CASSDGGQAAGDTEAFF. DNA for the CDR3: TGTGCCAGCAGTGACGGTGGACAGGCTGCTGGGGACACTGAAGCTTTCTTT.

This rearrangement joins TRBV15 to TRBJ1-4; 9 bases agree with TRBD1. This CDR3 comprises 19 residues. V dropped 4 bases and J dropped 8; count of bases not matched to a gene: 20. Per the germline V gene, CDR1 is LNHNV and CDR2 is YYDKDF (reference sequence). The CDR3 region has the DNA TGTGCCACCAGCAAGGGGGGTGCCAGGACAGGGGAACTCGGAGAAAAACTGTTTTTT. It encodes CATSKGGARTGELGEKLFF.

V and J are TRBV7-3 and TRBJ2-1, with TRBD2 matching over 7 bases. V shed 2 bases and J 2 bases; nucleotides not matched to a gene: 3. Germline lookup yields CDR1 SGHTA and CDR2 FQGTGA. The CDR3 covers 15 residues. CDR3 DNA: TGTGCCAGCAGCTTAGCCAGCGGGACCTACAATGAGCAGTTCTTC. Protein sequence: CASSLASGTYNEQFF.

This clone has a single count. The gene calls are TRBV29-1 and TRBJ1-2, with D unclear. Trimming removed 0 bases at V and 8 bases at J, with 13 bases between. CDR3 length: 13 residues. CDR1 is SQVTM, CDR2 ANQGSEA, per germline. The CDR3 DNA reads as TGCAGCGTTGAAGAGGGAAGGGTTGTGGGCTACACCTTC. It encodes CSVEEGRVVGYTF.

This chain joins TRBV30 and TRBJ2-5; D might be TRBD1 or TRBD2, each matching 6 bases. The J call may not be correct, given that the DNA end is closer to TRBJ2-7. The V gene's germline CDR1 is GTSNPN and CDR2 SVGIG (reference sequence). The CDR3 consists of 15 residues. For the CDR3, the DNA is TGTGCCTGGAGTCCCTGGAGGGGGGCTGCCTACGAGCAGTACTTC. This sequence encodes CAWSPWRGAAYEQYF.

This clone occurred once. CDR3 nucleotide sequence: TGTGCCAGCAGTTTATTCGGGACGGCCAATGAGCAGTTCTTC. Translation gives CASSLFGTANEQFF. The chain recombines TRBV28 with TRBJ2-1, with D perhaps TRBD1 or TRBD2 (5 bases each). CDR1 is MDHEN, CDR2 SYDVKM, per germline. V was clipped by 1 base and J by 6 bases, with 10 bases between them. This CDR3 has 14 amino acids.

This CDR3 is CASREGTSGNNEQFF. DNA for the CDR3: TGTGCCAGCAGGGAGGGGACTAGCGGAAACAATGAGCAGTTCTTC. The chain recombines TRBV6-5 with TRBJ2-1; TRBD2 matches at 11 bases. This CDR3 has 15 amino acids. V gave up 6 bases and J gave up 5 bases; unmatched junction bases: 6. CDR1 is MNHEY and CDR2 is SVGAGI in the germline V gene.

This clone was seen more than once but under ten times. The V gene is TRBV6-4, the J gene TRBJ1-5; 10 nucleotides match TRBD1. Germline CDR1 is MRHNA and CDR2 is SNTAGT. J lost 1 base, V lost 9 bases, and 3 bases had no gene match. This CDR3 contains 14 residues. The CDR3 protein is CARLGQGSNQPQHF. DNA for the CDR3: TGTGCCAGATTGGGACAGGGGAGCAATCAGCCCCAGCATTTT.

Of note for this clone: Its ends do not fully match the called genes, so a read error is possible. The chain combines TRBV11-2 with TRBJ1-4; 8 bases map to TRBD1. This CDR3 is 16 amino acids long. Germline V CDR1 and CDR2: SGHAT, FQNNGV. CDR3 nucleotides: TGTGCCAGCAGCTTGCCCCTCAGGGGGCCTGGGGAAAAGCTGTTTTTT. This gives the protein CASSLPLRGPGEKLFF.